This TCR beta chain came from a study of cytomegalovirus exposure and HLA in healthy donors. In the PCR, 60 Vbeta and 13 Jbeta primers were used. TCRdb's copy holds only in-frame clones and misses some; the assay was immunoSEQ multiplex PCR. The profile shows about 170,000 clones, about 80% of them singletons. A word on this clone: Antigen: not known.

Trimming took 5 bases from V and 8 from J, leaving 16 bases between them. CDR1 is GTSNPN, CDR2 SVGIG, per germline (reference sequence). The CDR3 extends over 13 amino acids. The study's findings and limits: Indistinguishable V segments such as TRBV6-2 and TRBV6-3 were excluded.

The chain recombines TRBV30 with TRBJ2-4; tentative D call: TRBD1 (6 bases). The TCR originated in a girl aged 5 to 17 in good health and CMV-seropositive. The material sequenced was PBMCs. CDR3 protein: CAWATGTKDIQYF. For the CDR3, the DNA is TGTGCCTGGGCTACCGGGACAAAGGACATTCAGTACTTC.